A selection of T cell receptor beta chains follows, all from one sample in a study of T cells of healthy individuals. TCRdb re-called the 5' RACE reads through MiXCR, storing one row per CDR3 protein. The sample contains approximately 58,000 distinct CDR3 sequences, roughly 14% of which appear only once. These receptors all stem from a human donor in good health. The CDR3 runs from the conserved cysteine through the conserved F or W. The D gene is left open where the match is weak. Some rows have no size entry. The others give once, few or many, or a class for an expanded clone.

abundance | j_gene | v_gene | d_gene | CDR3nt | CDR3aa
once | TRBJ1-5 | TRBV6-5 | . | TGTGCCAGCAGCCTACGCGGTCAGCCCCAGCATTTT | CASSLRGQPQHF
many | TRBJ2-3 | TRBV20-1 | TRBD2 | TGCAGTGCTAGCCCAGCGGGGGGCCTCACAGATACGCAGTATTTT | CSASPAGGLTDTQYF
. | TRBJ2-2 | TRBV29-1 | . | TGCAGCGTTGCGCCAGAGAACACCGGGGAGCTGTTTTTT | CSVAPENTGELFF
. | TRBJ2-5 | TRBV6-6 | . | TGTGCCAGCAGTTACCCGGGGGAGACCCAGTACTTC | CASSYPGETQYF
many | TRBJ2-4 | TRBV20-1 | TRBD1 | TGCAGTGCGACGGCCCCCGGGACAGGGGCCAAAAACATTCAGTACTTC | CSATAPGTGAKNIQYF
many | TRBJ2-1 | TRBV10-3 | TRBD2 | TGTGCCATCAGTGACGGGACTAGCGGATACAATGAGCAGTTCTTC | CAISDGTSGYNEQFF
. | TRBJ1-1 | TRBV5-1 | TRBD1 | TGCGCCAGCAGCTCACTTGTGGCGCCCGGGACAGGGAGTGGAGCTTTCTTT | CASSSLVAPGTGSGAFF
few | TRBJ2-3 | TRBV7-2 | . | TGTGCCAGCAGCCCTAACGGGAGAGGTACGCAGTATTTT | CASSPNGRGTQYF
many | TRBJ2-7 | TRBV6-2/TRBV6-3 | TRBD2 | TGTGCCAGCAGTTCACGACTAGCGGGAGGGCCCAACGAGCAGTACTTC | CASSSRLAGGPNEQYF
many | TRBJ2-5 | TRBV12-3/TRBV12-4 | . | TGTGCCAGCAGTTTAGCGCAGGGCGTGGAGACCCAGTACTTC | CASSLAQGVETQYF
. | TRBJ1-6 | TRBV7-9 | . | TGTGCCAGCAGCTTAATCCGCGGCTCACCCCTCCACTTT | CASSLIRGSPLHF
. | TRBJ1-1 | TRBV6-2/TRBV6-3 | . | TGTGCCAGCAGCCCACGGGCCTGGAACACTGAAGCTTTCTTT | CASSPRAWNTEAFF
many | TRBJ2-7 | TRBV2 | TRBD2 | TGTGCCAGCAGTGAGAGGGAGGGGTACGAGCAGTACTTC | CASSEREGYEQYF
many | TRBJ1-5 | TRBV4-1 | . | TGCGCCAGCAGCCAAGGAGGGTCAGGACCGAATCAGCCCCAGCATTTT | CASSQGGSGPNQPQHF
few | TRBJ2-5 | TRBV6-1 | TRBD2 | TGTGCCAGCAGTACTAGCGGGGGAGGGAGAGAGACCCAGTACTTC | CASSTSGGGRETQYF
. | TRBJ1-5 | TRBV6-5 | . | TGTGCCAGCAGTTACTCATGGGGGAGCAATCAGCCCCAGCATTTT | CASSYSWGSNQPQHF
few | TRBJ2-7 | TRBV7-7 | TRBD1 | TGTGCCAGCAGCCAGGACAGGGTAGGCGAGCAGTACTTC | CASSQDRVGEQYF
. | TRBJ1-1 | TRBV19 | TRBD1 | TGTGCCAGTAGTGACCCCAGGGGGCGGGACACTGAAGCTTTCTTT | CASSDPRGRDTEAFF
. | TRBJ2-2 | TRBV15 | . | TGTGCCACCAGCAGAGATCGCACCGGGGAGCTGTTTTTT | CATSRDRTGELFF
many | TRBJ2-5 | TRBV6-2/TRBV6-3 | . | TGTGCCAGCAGTCAGCCACTACAGGGCAATGTGGAGACCCAGTACTTC | CASSQPLQGNVETQYF
many | TRBJ1-4 | TRBV12-5 | . | TGTGCTAGTGCTCCGGGACACGCTAATGAAAAACTGTTTTTT | CASAPGHANEKLFF
many | TRBJ2-5 | TRBV7-7 | . | TGTGCCAGCAGCTTGGGCCTTCAAGAGACCCAGTACTTC | CASSLGLQETQYF
. | TRBJ2-1 | TRBV4-3 | . | TGCGCCAGCAGCCCCTATTTGGGGGTGTCAGAAGAGCAGTTCTTC | CASSPYLGVSEEQFF
many | TRBJ2-5 | TRBV29-1 | . | TGCAGCGTTGAGTGGCTAGTGTCATGGAACCAAGAGACCCAGTACTTC | CSVEWLVSWNQETQYF
many | TRBJ2-3 | TRBV5-1 | . | TGCGCCAGCAGCTTAGGACTAGAGGGGGCGGATACGCAGTATTTT | CASSLGLEGADTQYF
few | TRBJ2-5 | TRBV20-1 | TRBD2 | TGCAGTGCCAATACCTTCCTAGCGGGAGCTGAGACCCAGTACTTC | CSANTFLAGAETQYF
. | TRBJ2-7 | TRBV24-1 | . | TGTGCCACCAGTGGGGACCCCCCCTATGAGCAGTACTTC | CATSGDPPYEQYF
medium-sized | TRBJ1-3 | TRBV27 | . | TGTGCCAGCAGCCTAAACAGTAACCGATATAATGGAAACACCATATATTTT | CASSLNSNRYNGNTIYF
. | TRBJ2-5 | TRBV7-9 | TRBD2 | TGTGCCAGCAGCTTAGCCGTTGGCGGGGGGCCGCAAGAGACCCAGTACTTC | CASSLAVGGGPQETQYF
few | TRBJ1-1 | TRBV2 | . | TGTGCCAGCAGTGCTTACATGAACACTGAAGCTTTCTTT | CASSAYMNTEAFF
. | TRBJ1-2 | TRBV29-1 | TRBD1 | TGCAGCGTTGGACAGGGGGGTGGCTACACCTTC | CSVGQGGGYTF
many | TRBJ2-1 | TRBV7-9 | . | TGTGCCAGCAGCTTATCGTGGACCAGTCCCCTGAGTGAGCAGTTCTTC | CASSLSWTSPLSEQFF
few | TRBJ2-3 | TRBV7-2 | . | TGTGCCAGCAGCTTAGGTCCCGGGATAAATTTT | CASSLGPGINF